A single sample gave rise to the 13 T cell receptor beta chains below, sequenced in a study of OX40 agonist ivuxolimab in advanced cancers. Sequencing was performed with immunoSEQ multiplex PCR; in TCRdb, only in-frame clones are kept and a portion is missing. This table holds about 100,000 clones, 85% to 95% found once. The specimen was CD4+ or CD8+ T cells sorted from blood, collected in a trial of the OX40 agonist ivuxolimab. The receptor set was obtained from an adult with an advanced solid tumor such as melanoma, head and neck, liver or kidney cancer.

Only one count was recorded for this clone. The rearrangement joins TRBV4-3 to TRBJ1-4; D is ambiguous. V was pared by 4 bases and J by 0 bases, with 18 bases between. The germline V gene encodes CDR1 LGHNA and CDR2 YSLEER. CDR3 length: 18 amino acids. The CDR3 DNA sequence: TGCGCCAGCAGCCGCATCTGGGCCCAAAGCGCAACTAATGAAAAACTGTTTTTT. It encodes CASSRIWAQSATNEKLFF.

This chain links TRBV7-3 with TRBJ2-2, with 9 positions matching TRBD1. The germline gives CDR1 SGHTA, CDR2 FQGTGA. The CDR3 is made up of 18 amino acids. After removal of 1 base from V and 2 bases from J, the junction contained 8 bases not matched to a gene. DNA of the CDR3: TGTGCCAGCAGCTTAAGAGGCCGGGACAGGGTTAACACCGGGGAGCTGTTTTTT. Amino acid sequence: CASSLRGRDRVNTGELFF.

V gene TRBV7-4 combines with J gene TRBJ2-7, with D possibly being TRBD1 (6 bases). The germline V gene encodes CDR1 SGHVT and CDR2 SQSDAQ. The CDR3 totals 14 residues. V lost 5 bases to trimming and J lost 0 bases, with 11 bases between them. CDR3 in amino acids: CASSEEQGSYEQYF. CDR3 coding DNA: TGTGCCAGCAGCGAAGAACAGGGCTCCTACGAGCAGTACTTC.

This chain uses TRBV4-3 with TRBJ2-1, with 11 bases fitting TRBD1. After removal of 2 bases from V and 9 bases from J, the junction contained 6 bases not matched to a gene. The CDR3 has 15 amino acids. Germline assignment: CDR1 LGHNA and CDR2 YSLEER. CDR3 amino acids: CASSQTGTGGGEQFF. The CDR3 bases are TGCGCCAGCAGCCAAACCGGGACAGGGGGTGGTGAGCAGTTCTTC.

In this sample, this clone turned up once. CDR3 region: CARRDRVWFTGANVLTF. Written as DNA, the CDR3 is TGTGCCAGGCGAGACAGGGTTTGGTTTACTGGGGCCAACGTCCTGACTTTC. The genes are TRBV21-1 and TRBJ2-6; TRBD1, as called in the table, went unchecked against the DNA. TRBV21-1 is annotated as a pseudogene. This CDR3 comprises 17 residues.

The chain combines TRBV7-4 with TRBJ2-1; 12 bases agree with TRBD2. Germline CDR1 reads SGHVT; CDR2 reads SQSDAQ. The CDR3 loop spans 20 amino acids. Unmatched junction bases numbered 15, after V lost 6 bases and J lost 0 bases. CDR3 coding DNA: TGTGCCAGCAGGTCCCGACTAGCGGGAGTCGTCCCATTCTCCTACAATGAGCAGTTCTTC. Its translation: CASRSRLAGVVPFSYNEQFF.

V usage is TRBV5-1 and J usage is TRBJ2-1; D not resolved. This CDR3 is 16 amino acids long. V dropped 0 bases and J dropped 0 bases, with 10 bases sitting between them. Germline loops: CDR1 SGHRS, CDR2 YFSETQ. The CDR3 region is CASSLVAVSSYNEQFF. In DNA form, the CDR3 reads TGCGCCAGCAGCTTGGTTGCGGTTAGCTCCTACAATGAGCAGTTCTTC.

The V call is TRBV27, the J call TRBJ1-1; 9 positions match TRBD1. V shed 8 bases, J shed 2 bases, and the junction held 9 bases outside the gene matches. CDR1 MNHEY and CDR2 SMNVEV come from the germline V gene (reference sequence). CDR3 size: 15 residues. DNA of the CDR3: TGTGCCAGCCAATTCAACAGGGGGCGAAACACTGAAGCTTTCTTT. It yields the protein CASQFNRGRNTEAFF.

V usage is TRBV6-1 and J usage is TRBJ2-3; TRBD2 agrees at 8 bases. The CDR3 is made up of 16 amino acids. The germline V gene encodes CDR1 MNHNS and CDR2 SASEGT. V shed 0 bases and J 2 bases; nucleotides not matched to a gene: 4. The CDR3 region has the DNA TGTGCCAGCAGTGAAGCGGACGGGAGGGCCACAGATACGCAGTATTTT. Translation gives CASSEADGRATDTQYF.

This sequence joins TRBV6-6 and TRBJ2-7, with 9 bases matching TRBD1. Per the germline V gene, CDR1 is MNHNY and CDR2 is SVGAGI (reference sequence). V lost 4 bases, J lost 3 bases, and 4 bases stayed unmatched. This CDR3 is built from 14 residues. The DNA for the CDR3 is TGTGCCAGCAGTTCCCTGACAGGGGGCTACGAGCAGTACTTC. It is translated as CASSSLTGGYEQYF.

The chain uses TRBV2 and TRBJ2-5; tentatively, D is TRBD1 or TRBD2 (5 bases each). Trimming stripped 6 bases from V and 3 bases from J, with 14 bases between. CDR3 length: 14 amino acids. The V gene's germline CDR1 is SNHLY and CDR2 FYNNEI. CDR3 in amino acids: CASRTGTYEETQYF. In DNA form, the CDR3 reads TGTGCCAGCAGGACCGGGACGTACGAAGAGACCCAGTACTTC.

The V gene is TRBV15, the J gene TRBJ1-5; D remains unclear. The V gene's germline CDR1 is LNHNV and CDR2 YYDKDF (reference sequence). The CDR3 contains 13 residues. V lost 4 bases, J lost 5 bases, and 9 bases lay in between. The CDR3 coding sequence is TGTGCCACCAGCATCAATGAGGATCAGCCCCAGCATTTT. This codes for CATSINEDQPQHF.

The chain carries TRBV28 and TRBJ1-1; D is unresolved. This CDR3 contains 12 residues. Germline V gene data show CDR1 as MDHEN and CDR2 as SYDVKM. Between the trimmed V and J ends, which lost 2 bases and 6 bases, there was a span of 7 bases. For the CDR3, the DNA is TGTGCCAGCAGTTTACCAGGTTCTGAAGCTTTCTTT. Translated: CASSLPGSEAFF.